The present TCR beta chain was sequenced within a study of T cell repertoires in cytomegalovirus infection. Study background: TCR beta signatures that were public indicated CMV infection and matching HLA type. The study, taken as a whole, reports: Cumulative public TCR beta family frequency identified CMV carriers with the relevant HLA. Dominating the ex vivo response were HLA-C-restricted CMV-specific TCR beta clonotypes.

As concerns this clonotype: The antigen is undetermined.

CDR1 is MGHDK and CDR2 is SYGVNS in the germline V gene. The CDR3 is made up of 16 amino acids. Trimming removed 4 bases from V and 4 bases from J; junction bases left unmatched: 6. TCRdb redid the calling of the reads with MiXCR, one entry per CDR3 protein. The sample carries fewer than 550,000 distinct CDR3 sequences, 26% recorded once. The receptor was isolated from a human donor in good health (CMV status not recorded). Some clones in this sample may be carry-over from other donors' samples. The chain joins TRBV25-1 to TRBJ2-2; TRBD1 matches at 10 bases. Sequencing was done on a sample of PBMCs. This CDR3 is CASSGTGTGVTGELFF. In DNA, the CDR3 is TGTGCCAGCAGTGGAACCGGGACAGGGGTCACCGGGGAGCTGTTTTTT.